This TCR beta chain was sequenced for a study of CD8 T cells in ankylosing spondylitis. This clonotype was seen ten or more times. Its antigen is undetermined. Study outcomes and limitations: What seemed typical of ankylosing spondylitis blood was a TCR beta motif built from about 8 highly homologous variants. Before this, some motif variants had been reported in reactive arthritis synovial fluid and blood. In ankylosing spondylitis patients, matched synovial fluid reportedly showed significant enrichment of disease-linked clones.

CDR1 is SQVTM and CDR2 is ANQGSEA in the germline V gene. The CDR3 has 12 residues. The ends were cut back, 7 bases at V and 1 base at J, with 10 bases in the middle. A single record per CDR3 protein comes from TCRdb applying MiXCR to the 5' RACE reads. The sample records approximately 24,000 distinct CDR3 sequences, over 10% being singletons. This chain uses TRBV29-1 with TRBJ1-1; D not resolved. The clonotype was recovered from a male donor with ankylosing spondylitis or in good health (not recorded which). Specimen: blood. The CDR3 DNA follows: TGCAGCGGGGGAGGGAGGAACACTGAAGCTTTCTTT. The encoded protein is CSGGGRNTEAFF.